The 29 T cell receptor beta chains in this list originate from one sample, sequenced in a study of blood T cell repertoires in COVID-19. Profiled with immunoSEQ multiplex PCR; TCRdb holds only in-frame clones, not every one. The sample carries about 220,000 clones, 86% recorded once. The sample consisted of PBMCs or T cells enriched from blood (not recorded which). These receptors were collected from a woman in her 40s with acute COVID-19.

The chain is built from TRBV7-8 and TRBJ1-6; D ambiguous. The CDR3 is 13 amino acids. CDR1 is SGHVS and CDR2 is FQNEAQ in the germline V gene. V was shortened by 5 bases and J by 10 bases, with 12 bases between the two germline ends. CDR3 coding DNA: TGTGCCAGCAGCCGACCGGGGTTGTCACCCCTCCACTTT. Translated: CASSRPGLSPLHF. The whole variable domain, filled in from reference TRBV7-8 and TRBJ1-6, reads GAGVSQSPRYKVAKRGQDVALRCDPISGHVSLFWYQQALGQGPEFLTYFQNEAQLDKSGLPSDRFFAERPEGSVSTLKIQRTQQEDSAVYLCASSRPGLSPLHFGNGTRLTVT.

The J gene is TRBJ1-2, the V gene TRBV5-1, with D perhaps TRBD1 (5 bases). The CDR3 length is 13 residues. Germline CDR1 SGHRS, CDR2 YFSETQ. With 1 base removed from V and 6 bases from J, the gap between germline ends came to 10 bases. CDR3: CASSLWQGDGYTF. The CDR3 region has the DNA TGCGCCAGCAGCTTGTGGCAGGGCGATGGCTACACCTTC.

The rearrangement joins TRBV19 to TRBJ1-2; 9 bases fit TRBD1. This CDR3 has 14 amino acids. From germline, CDR1 is LNHDA and CDR2 SQIVND (reference sequence). After removal of 3 bases from V and 13 bases from J, the junction contained 12 bases not matched to a gene. CDR3 sequence (DNA): TGTGCCAGTAGTATCGATCGGACAGGGGAATCTCTCACCTTC. Protein sequence: CASSIDRTGESLTF.

CDR3 sequence (DNA): TGTGCCAGCAGCCAAGGTAGCAGGGCTAAGTCTGGGGCCAACGTCCTGACTTTC. It codes for CASSQGSRAKSGANVLTF. The chain couples TRBV3-1 (or the pseudogene TRBV3-2) to TRBJ2-6; D is possibly TRBD1 (5 bases). Germline V gives CDR1 LGHDT, CDR2 YNNKEL (reference sequence). Between the trimmed V and J ends, which lost 1 base and 1 base, there was a span of 14 bases. CDR3 size: 18 residues.

This sequence joins TRBV2 and TRBJ1-3; TRBD1 is a possible D gene (6 bases). The CDR3 is 14 amino acids. Trimming left V 7 bases short and J 3 bases short, with 13 bases between. Per the germline V gene, CDR1 is SNHLY and CDR2 is FYNNEI. CDR3 DNA sequence: TGTGCCAGCACTCGGGGGGCGCTTGGAAACACCATATATTTT. Amino acids: CASTRGALGNTIYF.

The V call is TRBV10-3, the J call TRBJ2-7; 9 bases match TRBD1. CDR1 is ENHRY, CDR2 SYGVKD, per germline. The CDR3 has 13 amino acids. The V segment lost 4 bases and the J segment 7 bases; nucleotides outside the gene matches: 5. CDR3 region: CAISGDRGTEQYF. CDR3 bases: TGTGCCATCAGTGGAGACAGGGGGACGGAGCAGTACTTC.

The chain uses TRBV7-9 and TRBJ1-1; D is possibly TRBD1 (5 bases). CDR3 length: 14 amino acids. From germline, CDR1 is SEHNR and CDR2 FQNEAQ (reference sequence). With 1 base removed from V and 4 bases from J, the gap between germline ends came to 10 bases. The CDR3 DNA sequence: TGTGCCAGCAGCTTAGAAATGGGGGGCACTGAAGCTTTCTTT. It is translated as CASSLEMGGTEAFF.

This clone has just a few counts. The gene calls are TRBV10-3 and TRBJ1-2, with D tentatively TRBD1 (6 bases). Trimming removed 10 bases from V and 2 bases from J, with 14 bases in between. CDR1 and CDR2 from the germline V gene are ENHRY and SYGVKD. The CDR3 covers 13 residues. The CDR3 spells CATNRDNNYGYTF. The DNA of the CDR3 is TGTGCCACCAACAGGGATAACAACTATGGCTACACCTTC.

The chain couples TRBV24-1 to TRBJ1-4; D is undetermined. This CDR3 comprises 14 residues. CDR1 and CDR2 (germline): KGHDR, SFDVKD. Trimming cost V 2 bases and J 7 bases, with 10 bases left between them. The CDR3 is CATSDSGFVEKLFF. The CDR3 nucleotides read TGTGCCACCAGTGATTCCGGGTTTGTTGAAAAACTGTTTTTT.

J is TRBJ2-3 and V is TRBV3-1 (or the pseudogene TRBV3-2); the D is unclear. The CDR3 covers 17 residues. The V end lost 2 bases, the J end lost 1 base, and 16 bases lay between the germline ends. Germline V gene data show CDR1 as LGHDT and CDR2 as YNNKEL (reference sequence). The CDR3 sequence is CASSQILGPGGTDTQYF. The CDR3 DNA is TGTGCCAGCAGCCAAATCCTTGGCCCCGGAGGCACAGATACGCAGTATTTT.

V and J are TRBV6-5 and TRBJ1-1; D is undetermined. CDR3 length equals 13 residues. V was clipped by 0 bases and J by 8 bases, with 10 bases between them. CDR1 and CDR2 (germline): MNHEY, SVGAGI. For the CDR3, the DNA is TGTGCCAGCAGTTACTCTTTCGGTCAAGAAGCTTTCTTT. It specifies CASSYSFGQEAFF.

The rearrangement links TRBV29-1 to TRBJ1-2; 8 nucleotides agree with TRBD1. The CDR3 is 12 residues long. With V trimmed by 7 bases and J by 8 bases, 9 bases remained unmatched. Germline V gene data show CDR1 as SQVTM and CDR2 as ANQGSEA. CDR3 residues: CSDYQGAEGYTF. DNA of the CDR3: TGCAGCGATTACCAGGGGGCGGAGGGCTACACCTTC.

V and J are TRBV7-9 and TRBJ2-7; no firm D call. V was trimmed by 2 bases and J by 0 bases, leaving 5 bases between them. Germline V lookup: CDR1 SEHNR, CDR2 FQNEAQ (reference sequence). This CDR3 spans 13 amino acids. The CDR3 sequence is CASSLSSSYEQYV. DNA for the CDR3: TGTGCCAGCAGCTTAAGCTCCTCCTACGAGCAGTACGTC.

CDR3 amino acids: CASSRTSSQGAQYF. The CDR3 nucleotides are TGTGCCAGCAGCCGCACTAGCTCCCAGGGGGCCCAGTACTTC. V gene TRBV6-2 or TRBV6-3 combines with J gene TRBJ2-5; tentative D call: TRBD1 (7 bases). Deletions cut 6 bases from V and 9 bases from J, with 20 bases between. There are 14 residues in the CDR3. Germline V gene lookup returns CDR1 MNHEY and CDR2 SVGEGT.

This clone was found a few times. V and J are TRBV7-8 and TRBJ1-5; 9 bases are a match to TRBD1. V trimming: 5 bases; J trimming: 7 bases; junction bases outside the gene matches: 9. Germline V lookup: CDR1 SGHVS, CDR2 FQNEAQ. The CDR3 extends over 15 amino acids. This chain's CDR3 is CASSPDRGSGQPQHF. The CDR3 coding sequence is TGTGCCAGCAGCCCTGACAGGGGGTCAGGACAGCCCCAGCATTTT.

The chain links TRBV10-3 to TRBJ1-4; 7 positions match TRBD1. Trimming took 2 bases from V and 7 from J; bases not matched to a gene: 7. The CDR3 has 15 residues. Germline V gene lookup returns CDR1 ENHRY and CDR2 SYGVKD. CDR3 protein: CAISERTGAVEKLFF. In DNA, the CDR3 is TGTGCCATCAGTGAGAGAACAGGGGCCGTTGAAAAACTGTTTTTT.

The chain recombines TRBV5-6 with TRBJ2-5, with D possibly being TRBD2 (6 bases). The CDR3 loop spans 13 amino acids. Germline V gene lookup returns CDR1 SGHDT and CDR2 YYEEEE. Trimming left V 0 bases short and J 5 bases short, with 8 bases between. The CDR3 DNA sequence: TGTGCCAGCAGCTTGGACAGCGGGGAGACCCAGTACTTC. It translates to CASSLDSGETQYF.

This clone was picked up one time. The V gene is TRBV9, the J gene TRBJ1-3; tentatively, D is TRBD1 (5 bases). The length of the CDR3 is 13 residues. The V gene's germline CDR1 is SGDLS and CDR2 YYNGEE. CDR3 sequence reads: CPGGSDSGNTIYF. The CDR3 nucleotides are TGTCCGGGGGGATCGGACTCTGGAAACACCATATATTTT. The entire variable domain, with the rest obtained from reference TRBV9 and TRBJ1-3, is as follows: DSGVTQTPKHLITATGQRVTLRCSPRSGDLSVYWYQQSLDQGLQFLIQYYNGEERAKGNILERFSAQQFPDLHSELNLSSLELGDSALYFCPGGSDSGNTIYFGEGSWLTVV.

V is TRBV5-5 and J is TRBJ1-1; D remains unclear. This CDR3 is built from 14 residues. The ends were cut back, 1 base at V and 1 base at J, with 8 bases in the middle. Germline values: CDR1 SGHKS, CDR2 YYEKEE (reference sequence). DNA of the CDR3: TGTGCCAGCAGCTTGTCTACCGGGAACACTGAAGCTTTCTTT. Amino acids: CASSLSTGNTEAFF. Full variable domain (missing parts from reference TRBV5-5 and TRBJ1-1): DAGVTQSPTHLIKTRGQQVTLRCSPISGHKSVSWYQQVLGQGPQFIFQYYEKEERGRGNFPDRFSARQFPNYSSELNVNALLLGDSALYLCASSLSTGNTEAFFGQGTRLTVV.

V usage is TRBV5-1 and J usage is TRBJ1-6; D is uncertain. V was shortened by 0 bases and J by 6 bases, with 7 bases between the two germline ends. Looked up from germline, CDR1 is SGHRS and CDR2 is YFSETQ. CDR3 size: 14 residues. The DNA of the CDR3 is TGCGCCAGCAGCTTGGGAGTTCTTAATTCACCCCTCCACTTT. Protein product: CASSLGVLNSPLHF.

J is TRBJ2-3 and V is TRBV13; weak D call: TRBD2 (6 bases). There are 15 residues in the CDR3. V lost 5 bases, J lost 4 bases, and 16 bases lay in between. Germline lookup yields CDR1 PRHDT and CDR2 FYEKMQ (reference sequence). CDR3 sequence (DNA): TGTGCCAGCAGCGCCTCCCCGGGGGTGCCAGATACGCAGTATTTT. It codes for CASSASPGVPDTQYF.

This clone was found once. This chain connects TRBV18 to TRBJ1-2; D perhaps matches TRBD1 (5 bases). The V gene's germline CDR1 is KGHSH and CDR2 LQKENI. Trimming took off 4 bases at V and 7 bases at J, with 13 bases between the two ends. The length of the CDR3 is 13 residues. The CDR3 spells CASSQQGIAGYTF. CDR3 nucleotides: TGTGCCAGCTCACAGCAGGGAATCGCTGGCTACACCTTC.

This chain connects TRBV7-6 to TRBJ1-6, with 7 nucleotides matching TRBD1. This CDR3 comprises 15 residues. Germline CDR1 and CDR2: SGHVS and FNYEAQ. V shed 3 bases, J shed 6 bases, and the junction held 5 bases outside the gene matches. The CDR3 DNA reads TGTGCCAGCAGCTTGCGACAGGGATTTAATTCACCCCTCCACTTT. Its protein is CASSLRQGFNSPLHF.

V and J are TRBV7-9 and TRBJ1-6; possibly TRBD1 for D (5 bases). Between the trimmed V and J ends, which lost 5 bases and 0 bases, there was a span of 11 bases. The CDR3 is 16 amino acids. Germline CDR1 and CDR2: SEHNR and FQNEAQ (reference sequence). The CDR3 DNA is TGTGCCAGCAGCCCGACAGATAGCTCCTATAATTCACCCCTCCACTTT. Its translation: CASSPTDSSYNSPLHF.

DNA for the CDR3: TGTGCCAGCTTACAAGGAGGACAGCTTTTGAACACTGAAGCTTTCTTT. Protein sequence: CASLQGGQLLNTEAFF. The gene calls are TRBV2 and TRBJ1-1, with D possibly being TRBD1 (6 bases). The CDR3 is 16 residues long. Per germline, CDR1 SNHLY and CDR2 FYNNEI. V lost 8 bases and J 0 bases, leaving 19 bases between the germline ends.

The genes are TRBV24-1 and TRBJ2-2; maybe TRBD1 (5 bases). This CDR3 region has 12 residues. The germline gives CDR1 KGHDR, CDR2 SFDVKD. CDR3 sequence reads: CATGPNTGELFF. The CDR3 nucleotides read TGTGCTACAGGACCGAACACCGGGGAGCTGTTTTTT.

The chain combines TRBV6-5 with TRBJ2-5; 7 bases line up with TRBD1. V was pared by 8 bases and J by 5 bases, with 11 bases of the junction left unmatched. The CDR3 is 14 residues long. Germline-derived CDR1 and CDR2 are MNHEY and SVGAGI. The CDR3 DNA reads TGTGCCAGCGGGATAAGGGGGCTGGGGGAGACCCAGTACTTC. Amino acids: CASGIRGLGETQYF.

This clone was observed many times. The V gene is TRBV4-3, the J gene TRBJ2-7, with 11 positions matching TRBD1. The germline V gene encodes CDR1 LGHNA and CDR2 YSLEER. V gave up 3 bases and J gave up 4 bases; unmatched junction bases: 8. The CDR3 loop spans 16 amino acids. CDR3 nucleotide sequence: TGCGCCAGCAGCCAGGAGGCCGGGACAGGGGGTTACGAGCAGTACTTC. Protein product: CASSQEAGTGGYEQYF.

J is TRBJ1-1 and V is TRBV6-5; TRBD1 agrees at 8 bases. The CDR3 has 13 amino acids. The V segment lost 7 bases and the J segment 5 bases; nucleotides outside the gene matches: 6. Per the germline V gene, CDR1 is MNHEY and CDR2 is SVGAGI. CDR3 coding DNA: TGTGCCAGCACGACAGGGGTGGGGACTGAAGCTTTCTTT. It translates to CASTTGVGTEAFF.